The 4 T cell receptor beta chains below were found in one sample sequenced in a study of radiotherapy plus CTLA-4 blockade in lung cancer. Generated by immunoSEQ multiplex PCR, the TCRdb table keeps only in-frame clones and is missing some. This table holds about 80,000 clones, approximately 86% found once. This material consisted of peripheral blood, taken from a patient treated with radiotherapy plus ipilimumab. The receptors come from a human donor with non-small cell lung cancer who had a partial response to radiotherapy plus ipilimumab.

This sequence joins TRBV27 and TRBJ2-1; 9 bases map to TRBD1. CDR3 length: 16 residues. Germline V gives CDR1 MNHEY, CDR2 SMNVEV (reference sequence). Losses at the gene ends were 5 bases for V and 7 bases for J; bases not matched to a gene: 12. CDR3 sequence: CASSPSAGDRENEQFF. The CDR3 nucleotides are TGTGCCAGCAGTCCCTCCGCAGGGGACAGGGAGAATGAGCAGTTCTTC.

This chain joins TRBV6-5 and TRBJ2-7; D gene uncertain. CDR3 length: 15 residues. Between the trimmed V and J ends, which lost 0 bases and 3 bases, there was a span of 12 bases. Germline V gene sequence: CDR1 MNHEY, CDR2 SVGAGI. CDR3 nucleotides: TGTGCCAGCAGTTACTCGGCTTACGGAGACTACGAGCAGTACTTC. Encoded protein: CASSYSAYGDYEQYF.

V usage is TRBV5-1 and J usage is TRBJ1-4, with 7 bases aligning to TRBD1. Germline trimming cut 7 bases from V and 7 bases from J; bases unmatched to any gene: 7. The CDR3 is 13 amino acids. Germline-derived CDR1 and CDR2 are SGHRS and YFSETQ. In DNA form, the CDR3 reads TGCGCCAGCCAGGGGGGAAACCTTGAAAAACTGTTTTTT. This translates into CASQGGNLEKLFF.

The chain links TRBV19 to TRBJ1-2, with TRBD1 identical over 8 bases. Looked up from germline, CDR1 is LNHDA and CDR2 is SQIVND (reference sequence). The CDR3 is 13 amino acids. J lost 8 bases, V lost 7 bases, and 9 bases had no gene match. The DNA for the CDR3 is TGTGCCAGTAAAATTACAGGGGGAGCAGGCTACACCTTC. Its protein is CASKITGGAGYTF. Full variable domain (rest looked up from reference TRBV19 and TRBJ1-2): DGGITQSPKYLFRKEGQNVTLSCEQNLNHDAMYWYRQDPGQGLRLIYYSQIVNDFQKGDIAEGYSVSREKKESFPLTVTSAQKNPTAFYLCASKITGGAGYTFGSGTRLTVV.